These 24 T cell receptor beta chains were all obtained from the same sample, sequenced in a study of cytomegalovirus exposure and HLA in healthy donors. The study ran its PCR with 60 Vbeta and 13 Jbeta primers. TCRdb keeps only in-frame clones here, not all; method: immunoSEQ multiplex PCR. This sample has 110,000 or so clones, with 77% found just once. The material sequenced was PBMCs. The receptors were gathered from a man aged 35 to 55 in good health and CMV-seropositive.

The chain has TRBV7-2 and TRBJ1-4, with 10 bases aligning to TRBD1. The CDR3 covers 15 residues. Per the germline V gene, CDR1 is SGHTA and CDR2 is FQGNSA. V was clipped by 3 bases and J by 5 bases; unmatched bases: 3. CDR3 sequence reads: CASSFQGQGNEKLFF. CDR3 bases: TGTGCCAGCAGCTTTCAGGGACAGGGGAATGAAAAACTGTTTTTT. Full variable domain (outside the CDR3, taken from reference TRBV7-2 and TRBJ1-4): GAGVSQSPSNKVTEKGKDVELRCDPISGHTALYWYRQSLGQGLEFLIYFQGNSAPDKSGLPSDRFSAERTGGSVSTLTIQRTQQEDSAVYLCASSFQGQGNEKLFFGSGTQLSVL.

Worth noting for this clone: The sample has other DNA sequences that encode this CDR3 too. The CDR3 region has the DNA TGTGCCAGCAGCTTAGGACAGGGGAACACCGGGGAGCTGTTTTTT. Its translation: CASSLGQGNTGELFF. This chain joins TRBV11-2 and TRBJ2-2, with TRBD1 identical over 7 bases. This CDR3 region has 15 residues. V shed 1 base and J 1 base; nucleotides not matched to a gene: 0. Per the germline V gene, CDR1 is SGHAT and CDR2 is FQNNGV.

The chain couples TRBV7-9 to TRBJ1-6, with 9 bases lining up with TRBD1. Trimming at V came to 0 bases and at J to 10 bases, leaving 4 bases not matched to a gene. Germline V gene data show CDR1 as SEHNR and CDR2 as FQNEAQ (reference sequence). This CDR3 has 15 amino acids. CDR3: CASSLATGGRSPLHF. The CDR3 bases are TGTGCCAGCAGCTTAGCAACAGGGGGCAGGTCACCCCTCCACTTT.

The CDR3 loop is CASTLTGGGEKLFF. The CDR3 DNA reads as TGTGCCAGCACCTTAACAGGGGGGGGTGAAAAACTGTTTTTT. V gene TRBV6-5 combines with J gene TRBJ1-4; 8 bases are a match to TRBD1. There are 14 residues in the CDR3. Germline values: CDR1 MNHEY, CDR2 SVGAGI. The J segment lost 7 bases and the V segment lost 7 bases, leaving 8 bases of the junction unmatched.

The chain employs TRBV18 and TRBJ1-1; D gene uncertain. The CDR3 has 14 residues. Trimming took off 6 bases at V and 5 bases at J, with 16 bases between the two ends. Germline V gene lookup returns CDR1 KGHSH and CDR2 LQKENI. CDR3 sequence reads: CASSPGEGLTEAFF. DNA of the CDR3: TGTGCCAGCTCCCCGGGCGAGGGCTTAACTGAAGCTTTCTTT. The full variable domain, rest sourced from reference TRBV18 and TRBJ1-1, is NAGVMQNPRHLVRRRGQEARLRCSPMKGHSHVYWYRQLPEEGLKFMVYLQKENIIDESGMPKERFSAEFPKEGPSILRIQQVVRGDSAAYFCASSPGEGLTEAFFGQGTRLTVV.

The chain couples TRBV29-1 to TRBJ2-1, with 8 nucleotides matching TRBD2. Germline CDR1 and CDR2: SQVTM and ANQGSEA. Trimming took 4 bases from V and 2 from J; bases not matched to a gene: 4. This CDR3 spans 14 amino acids. The CDR3 protein is CSVGRAGAYNEQFF. The DNA for the CDR3 is TGCAGCGTTGGTCGAGCGGGGGCCTACAATGAGCAGTTCTTC.

J is TRBJ2-7 and V is TRBV28; 11 bases map to TRBD2. CDR1 is MDHEN and CDR2 is SYDVKM in the germline V gene. Unmatched junction bases numbered 7, after V lost 2 bases and J lost 1 base. CDR3 length: 17 residues. CDR3 protein: CASSLTSGGLPSYEQYF. Written as DNA, the CDR3 is TGTGCCAGCAGTTTAACTAGCGGGGGACTTCCTTCCTACGAGCAGTACTTC.

V is TRBV18 and J is TRBJ1-1, with TRBD1 identical over 7 bases. CDR3 length: 13 amino acids. CDR1 and CDR2 (germline): KGHSH, LQKENI. V dropped 5 bases and J dropped 10; count of bases not matched to a gene: 10. CDR3 amino acids: CASSSRDSKGAFF. CDR3 bases: TGTGCCAGCTCATCCCGGGACAGCAAAGGAGCTTTCTTT.

V gene TRBV28 combines with J gene TRBJ2-5, with D hard to call. Germline V gene sequence: CDR1 MDHEN, CDR2 SYDVKM. The CDR3 totals 14 residues. V lost 7 bases and J lost 2, with 14 bases in between. CDR3 DNA sequence: TGTGCCAGCACCCCTGCCAGATTACAAGAGACCCAGTACTTC. It codes for CASTPARLQETQYF. Based on the CDR3 plus reference TRBV28 and TRBJ2-5, the full variable domain is DVKVTQSSRYLVKRTGEKVFLECVQDMDHENMFWYRQDPGLGLRLIYFSYDVKMKEKGDIPEGYSVSREKKERFSLILESASTNQTSMYLCASTPARLQETQYFGPGTRLLVL.

This chain connects TRBV5-4 to TRBJ2-5, with 11 bases matching TRBD2. CDR3 length equals 15 residues. Germline trimming cut 2 bases from V and 3 bases from J; bases unmatched to any gene: 3. From germline, CDR1 is SGHNT and CDR2 YYREEE (reference sequence). The CDR3 sequence is CASSFVAGGEETQYF. CDR3 coding DNA: TGTGCCAGCAGCTTCGTAGCGGGGGGGGAAGAGACCCAGTACTTC. The entire variable domain, with the rest obtained from reference TRBV5-4 and TRBJ2-5, is as follows: ETGVTQSPTHLIKTRGQQVTLRCSSQSGHNTVSWYQQALGQGPQFIFQYYREEENGRGNFPPRFSGLQFPNYSSELNVNALELDDSALYLCASSFVAGGEETQYFGPGTRLLVL.

The chain couples TRBV7-8 to TRBJ2-7; TRBD1 matches at 11 bases. CDR1 is SGHVS and CDR2 is FQNEAQ in the germline V gene. Losses at the gene ends were 5 bases for V and 2 bases for J; bases not matched to a gene: 8. The CDR3 runs 16 residues. CDR3 DNA sequence: TGTGCCAGCAGCCCCATCTCGGGACAGGGGGCCTACGAGCAGTACTTC. Translated: CASSPISGQGAYEQYF.

This clone was counted once. Other nucleotide sequences from this sample produce the same CDR3. DNA of the CDR3: TGTGCCAGTAGTTCCGCCCGGACCCTAAGGAGGGAAAAACTGTTTTTT. This encodes CASSSARTLRREKLFF. The chain links TRBV19 to TRBJ1-4; D call uncertain. The length of the CDR3 is 16 residues. Per the germline V gene, CDR1 is LNHDA and CDR2 is SQIVND (reference sequence). Trimming removed 5 bases from V and 8 bases from J, with 21 bases in between.

The chain carries TRBV4-2 and TRBJ2-2; TRBD2 matches at 11 bases. CDR1 is LGHNA, CDR2 YNFKEQ, per germline. V trimming: 8 bases; J trimming: 1 base; junction bases outside the gene matches: 12. The CDR3 length is 18 residues. CDR3 sequence: CASAHGALAGGNTGELFF. For the CDR3, the DNA is TGTGCCAGCGCCCATGGGGCTCTAGCGGGGGGGAACACCGGGGAGCTGTTTTTT.

This chain joins TRBV18 and TRBJ1-3; D possibly corresponds to TRBD1 (6 bases). Germline V gives CDR1 KGHSH, CDR2 LQKENI. CDR3 length equals 18 residues. With 3 bases removed from V and 2 bases from J, the gap between germline ends came to 20 bases. In nucleotides, the CDR3 is TGTGCCAGCTCACCGCAATCGAACCGCAGGACAGCTGGAAACACCATATATTTT. Protein: CASSPQSNRRTAGNTIYF.

This clone was seen a few times. The CDR3 sequence: CASSARGPRNQPQHF. The CDR3 region has the DNA TGTGCCAGCAGTGCCCGGGGTCCCAGGAATCAGCCCCAGCATTTT. The chain uses TRBV28 and TRBJ1-5; D remains unclear. The CDR3 spans 15 residues. Trimming removed 5 bases at V and 4 bases at J, with 15 bases between. CDR1 is MDHEN and CDR2 is SYDVKM in the germline V gene.

This sequence joins TRBV6-1 and TRBJ1-6, with 8 bases matching TRBD1. Germline V gene sequence: CDR1 MNHNS, CDR2 SASEGT. J was trimmed by 6 bases and V by 7 bases; bases with no gene match: 2. The CDR3 sequence is 13 residues long. DNA for the CDR3: TGTGCCAGCAACGGACAGGGTAATTCACCCCTCCACTTT. Translation gives CASNGQGNSPLHF.

The chain employs TRBV5-1 and TRBJ1-1; D call uncertain. V was clipped by 2 bases and J by 0 bases, with 14 bases between them. Germline CDR1 reads SGHRS; CDR2 reads YFSETQ. CDR3 length: 16 amino acids. Here the CDR3 reads CASSLTQDFMNTEAFF. CDR3 DNA sequence: TGCGCCAGCAGCTTAACCCAGGATTTCATGAACACTGAAGCTTTCTTT. The full variable domain, rest sourced from reference TRBV5-1 and TRBJ1-1, is KAGVTQTPRYLIKTRGQQVTLSCSPISGHRSVSWYQQTPGQGLQFLFEYFSETQRNKGNFPGRFSGRQFSNSRSEMNVSTLELGDSALYLCASSLTQDFMNTEAFFGQGTRLTVV.

The rearrangement joins TRBV6-1 to TRBJ2-5, with 8 bases identical to TRBD2. Germline trimming cut 5 bases from V and 5 bases from J; bases unmatched to any gene: 7. The CDR3 has 14 residues. The germline V gene has CDR1 MNHNS and CDR2 SASEGT. DNA for the CDR3: TGTGCCAGCAGTTATAGCGGGGAGGCGGAGACCCAGTACTTC. Protein: CASSYSGEAETQYF.

The chain employs TRBV6-1 and TRBJ2-7; tentative D call: TRBD1 (6 bases). This CDR3 is 14 amino acids long. V gave up 2 bases and J gave up 5 bases, with 13 bases separating them. CDR1 is MNHNS, CDR2 SASEGT, per germline. CDR3 protein: CASSEFVGADEQYF. CDR3 nucleotide sequence: TGTGCCAGCAGTGAATTTGTGGGGGCCGACGAGCAGTACTTC.

This chain joins TRBV5-1 and TRBJ2-3; 11 bases are shared with TRBD2. The CDR3 is 17 amino acids. Looked up from germline, CDR1 is SGHRS and CDR2 is YFSETQ. V lost 0 bases to trimming and J lost 1 base; unmatched junction nucleotides: 4. Written as DNA, the CDR3 is TGCGCCAGCAGCTTGGGGAAGACTAGCGGGGGCACAGATACGCAGTATTTT. Its translation is CASSLGKTSGGTDTQYF. The complete variable domain, with remaining parts taken from reference TRBV5-1 and TRBJ2-3, reads KAGVTQTPRYLIKTRGQQVTLSCSPISGHRSVSWYQQTPGQGLQFLFEYFSETQRNKGNFPGRFSGRQFSNSRSEMNVSTLELGDSALYLCASSLGKTSGGTDTQYFGPGTRLTVL.

V usage is TRBV4-3 and J usage is TRBJ2-7, with 11 bases identical to TRBD1. J was trimmed by 1 base and V by 2 bases; bases with no gene match: 4. CDR1 LGHNA and CDR2 YSLEER come from the germline V gene. This CDR3 has 16 residues. The CDR3, as DNA: TGCGCCAGCAGCCAAACCGGGACAGGGGGATCCTACGAGCAGTACTTC. This translates into CASSQTGTGGSYEQYF.

The gene calls are TRBV9 and TRBJ2-5; D unclear. The J call may be mistaken, given a closer DNA end match to TRBJ2-7. The germline CDR1 and CDR2 sequences are SGDLS and YYNGEE. CDR3 length: 13 residues. The CDR3 here is CASSVDLRSEQYF. Written as DNA, the CDR3 is TGTGCCAGCAGCGTAGACTTGCGTTCCGAGCAGTACTTC.

The chain employs TRBV19 and TRBJ2-7; 8 nucleotides line up with TRBD1. Germline V gene lookup returns CDR1 LNHDA and CDR2 SQIVND (reference sequence). This CDR3 is 15 amino acids long. The trim removed 5 bases at V and 6 bases at J, leaving 12 bases unmatched. The CDR3, as DNA: TGTGCCAGTAGTTACCCGGACAGGGAGCGTCGCGAGCAGTACTTC. Its protein product is CASSYPDRERREQYF.

The chain carries TRBV4-1 and TRBJ2-3; TRBD2 matches 16 bases. The CDR3 spans 22 residues. Germline V CDR1 and CDR2: MGHRA, YSYEKL. Trimming removed 2 bases from V and 1 base from J; junction bases left unmatched: 15. Here the CDR3 DNA reads TGCGCCAGCAGCCAACCGGGACTAGCGGGGGGGCCGGCACAGGGCCGCACAGATACGCAGTATTTT. Translated, it gives CASSQPGLAGGPAQGRTDTQYF.